This TCR beta chain was obtained from a study of blood T cell repertoires in COVID-19. As for the study in general: Acute-phase and convalescent COVID-19 samples originated in the United States, Italy and Spain. Sources were T cells, B-cell-depleted T cells, or PBMCs; the material itself was cDNA or gDNA.

Looked up from germline, CDR1 is SGHNT and CDR2 is YENEEA. Trimming removed 3 bases from V and 7 bases from J; junction bases left unmatched: 6. The CDR3 has 15 amino acids. Original data processing: How many nucleated cells were present was estimated from reference gene primer amplification. The table came from immunoSEQ multiplex PCR; TCRdb's copy has only in-frame clones and leaves some out. For V, J and clone size, that table is used; D and trimming come from the DNA. The data show over 200,000 clones, roughly nine tenths seen once. Material: peripheral blood. V and J are TRBV11-3 and TRBJ2-1; TRBD2 matches at 10 bases. This receptor was identified in a middle-aged man who had recovered from COVID-19. CDR3 sequence: CASSFRAGGYNEQFF. The CDR3 region has the DNA TGTGCCAGCAGCTTTAGAGCGGGGGGGTATAATGAGCAGTTCTTC.